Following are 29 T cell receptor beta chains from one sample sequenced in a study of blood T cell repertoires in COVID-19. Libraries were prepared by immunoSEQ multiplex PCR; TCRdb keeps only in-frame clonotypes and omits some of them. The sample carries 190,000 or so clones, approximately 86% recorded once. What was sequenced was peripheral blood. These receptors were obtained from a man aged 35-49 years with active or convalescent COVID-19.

CDR3 in amino acids: CASTPGGEGNQPQHF. CDR3 nucleotide sequence: TGTGCCAGCACGCCGGGAGGGGAAGGCAATCAGCCCCAGCATTTT. J is TRBJ1-5 and V is TRBV6-5; D might be TRBD1 (5 bases). With 7 bases removed from V and 2 bases from J, the gap between germline ends came to 15 bases. The germline V gene has CDR1 MNHEY and CDR2 SVGAGI. The CDR3 runs 15 residues.

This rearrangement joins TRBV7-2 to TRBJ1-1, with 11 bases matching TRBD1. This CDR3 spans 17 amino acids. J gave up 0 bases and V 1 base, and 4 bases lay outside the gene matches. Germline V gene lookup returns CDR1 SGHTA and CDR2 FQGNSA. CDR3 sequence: CASSLVGTGGMNTEAFF. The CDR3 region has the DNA TGTGCCAGCAGCTTAGTAGGGACAGGGGGGATGAACACTGAAGCTTTCTTT.

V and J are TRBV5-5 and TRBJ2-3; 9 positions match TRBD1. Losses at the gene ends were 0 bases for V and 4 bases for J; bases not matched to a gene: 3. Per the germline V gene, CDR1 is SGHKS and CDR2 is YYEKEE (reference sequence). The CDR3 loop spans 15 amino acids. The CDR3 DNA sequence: TGTGCCAGCAGCTTGGACAGGGGGCTCCCAGATACGCAGTATTTT. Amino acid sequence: CASSLDRGLPDTQYF.

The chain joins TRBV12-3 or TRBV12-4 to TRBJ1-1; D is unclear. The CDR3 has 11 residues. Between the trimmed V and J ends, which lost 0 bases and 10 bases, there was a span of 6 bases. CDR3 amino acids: CASSLARAAFF. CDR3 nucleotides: TGTGCCAGCAGTTTAGCGCGCGCAGCTTTCTTT.

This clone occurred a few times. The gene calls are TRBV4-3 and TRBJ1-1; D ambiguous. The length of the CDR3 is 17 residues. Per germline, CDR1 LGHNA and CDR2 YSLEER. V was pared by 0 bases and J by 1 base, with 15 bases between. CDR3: CASSQEEAGGENTEAFF. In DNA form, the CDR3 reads TGCGCCAGCAGCCAAGAGGAAGCGGGCGGGGAGAACACTGAAGCTTTCTTT.

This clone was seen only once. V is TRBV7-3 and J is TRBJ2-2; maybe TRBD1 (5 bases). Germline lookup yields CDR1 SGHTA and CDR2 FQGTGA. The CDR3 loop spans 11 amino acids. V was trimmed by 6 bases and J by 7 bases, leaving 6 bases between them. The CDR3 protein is CASSRGGELFF. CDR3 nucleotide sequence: TGTGCCAGCAGTAGGGGCGGGGAGCTGTTTTTT.

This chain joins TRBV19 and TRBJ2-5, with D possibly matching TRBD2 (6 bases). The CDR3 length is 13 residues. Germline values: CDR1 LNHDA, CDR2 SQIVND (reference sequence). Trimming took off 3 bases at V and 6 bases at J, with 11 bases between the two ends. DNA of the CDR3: TGTGCCAGTAGTATCCCCGGGGGTAAGACCCAGTACTTC. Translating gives CASSIPGGKTQYF.

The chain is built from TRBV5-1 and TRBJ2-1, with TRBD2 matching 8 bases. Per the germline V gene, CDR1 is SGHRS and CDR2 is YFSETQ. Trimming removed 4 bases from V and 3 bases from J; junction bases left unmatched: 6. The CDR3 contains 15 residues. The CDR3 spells CASSNSGASYNEQFF. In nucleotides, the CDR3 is TGCGCCAGCAGCAATAGCGGGGCTAGCTACAATGAGCAGTTCTTC. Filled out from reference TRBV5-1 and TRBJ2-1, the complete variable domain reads KAGVTQTPRYLIKTRGQQVTLSCSPISGHRSVSWYQQTPGQGLQFLFEYFSETQRNKGNFPGRFSGRQFSNSRSEMNVSTLELGDSALYLCASSNSGASYNEQFFGPGTRLTVL.

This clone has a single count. This CDR3 reads CASSPRTGSGLFF. CDR3 nucleotide sequence: TGTGCCAGCAGCCCTCGTACAGGGTCGGGTTTGTTCTTC. V is TRBV7-3 and J is TRBJ2-1; possible D gene TRBD1, 6 bases. The CDR3 covers 13 residues. V dropped 5 bases and J dropped 15 bases, with 20 bases sitting between them. Germline CDR1 is SGHTA and CDR2 is FQGTGA.

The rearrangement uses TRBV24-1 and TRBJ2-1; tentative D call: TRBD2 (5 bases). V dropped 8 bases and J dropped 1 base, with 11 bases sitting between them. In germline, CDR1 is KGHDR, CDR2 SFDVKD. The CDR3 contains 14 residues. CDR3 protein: CATNKGESYNEQFF. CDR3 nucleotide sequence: TGTGCCACCAACAAGGGAGAGTCCTACAATGAGCAGTTCTTC.

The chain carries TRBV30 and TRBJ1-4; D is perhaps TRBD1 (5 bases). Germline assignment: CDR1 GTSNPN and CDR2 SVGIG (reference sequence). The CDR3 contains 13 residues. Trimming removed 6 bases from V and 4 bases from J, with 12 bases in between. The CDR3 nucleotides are TGTGCCTGTTGGGGCCCTTTTAATGAAAAACTGTTTTTT. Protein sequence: CACWGPFNEKLFF.

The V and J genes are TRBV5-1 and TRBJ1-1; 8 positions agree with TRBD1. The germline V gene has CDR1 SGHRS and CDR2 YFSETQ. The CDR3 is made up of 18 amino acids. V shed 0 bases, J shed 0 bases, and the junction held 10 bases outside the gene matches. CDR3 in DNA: TGCGCCAGCAGCTTGGCCTTAGGACAGGGATCGTTGAACACTGAAGCTTTCTTT. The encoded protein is CASSLALGQGSLNTEAFF.

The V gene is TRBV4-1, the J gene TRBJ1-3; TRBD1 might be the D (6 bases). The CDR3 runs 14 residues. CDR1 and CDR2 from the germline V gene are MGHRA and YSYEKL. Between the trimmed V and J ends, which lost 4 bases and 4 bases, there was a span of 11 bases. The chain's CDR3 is CASSPQGSGNTIYF. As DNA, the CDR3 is TGCGCCAGCAGCCCACAGGGATCAGGAAACACCATATATTTT.

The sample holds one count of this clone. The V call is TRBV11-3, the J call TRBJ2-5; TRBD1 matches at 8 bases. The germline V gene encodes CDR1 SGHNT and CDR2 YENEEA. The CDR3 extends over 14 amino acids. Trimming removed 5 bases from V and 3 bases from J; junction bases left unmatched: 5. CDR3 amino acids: CASSPDRGKETQYF. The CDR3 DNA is TGTGCCAGCAGCCCCGACAGGGGAAAAGAGACCCAGTACTTC.

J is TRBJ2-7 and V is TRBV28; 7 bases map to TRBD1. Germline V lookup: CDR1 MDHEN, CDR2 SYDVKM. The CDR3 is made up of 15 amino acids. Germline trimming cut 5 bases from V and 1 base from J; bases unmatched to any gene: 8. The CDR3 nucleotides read TGTGCCAGCAGTCTCGGGACAGTTTCTTCCTACGAGCAGTACTTC. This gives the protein CASSLGTVSSYEQYF.

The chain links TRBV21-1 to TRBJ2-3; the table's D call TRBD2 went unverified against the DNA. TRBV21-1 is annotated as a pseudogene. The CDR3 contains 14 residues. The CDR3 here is CASTRVRIPDTQYF. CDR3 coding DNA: TGTGCCAGCACGAGGGTCAGGATCCCAGATACGCAGTATTTT.

CDR3 in DNA: TGCGCCAGCAGCCAAGATCTAGCGGGGGTCGATACGCAGTATTTT. This encodes CASSQDLAGVDTQYF. V gene TRBV4-1 combines with J gene TRBJ2-3, with TRBD2 matching over 10 bases. The V and J ends lost 0 bases and 6 bases, in that order; junction bases with no gene match: 3. Germline V gene sequence: CDR1 MGHRA, CDR2 YSYEKL. The CDR3 sequence is 15 residues long.

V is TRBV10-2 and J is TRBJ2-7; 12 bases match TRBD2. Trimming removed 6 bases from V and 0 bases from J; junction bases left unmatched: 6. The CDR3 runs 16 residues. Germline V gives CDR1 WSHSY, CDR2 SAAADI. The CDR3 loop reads CASSTGLAGSSYEQYF. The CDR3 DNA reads TGCGCCAGCAGCACCGGACTAGCGGGGAGCTCCTACGAGCAGTACTTC.

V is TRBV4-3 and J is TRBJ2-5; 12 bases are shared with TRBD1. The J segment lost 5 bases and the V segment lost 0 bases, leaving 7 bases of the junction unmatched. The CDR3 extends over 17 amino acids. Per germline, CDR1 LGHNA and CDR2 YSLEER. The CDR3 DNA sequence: TGCGCCAGCAGCCAAGAGGGCCCGGGACAGGGGGCGGAGACCCAGTACTTC. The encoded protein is CASSQEGPGQGAETQYF.

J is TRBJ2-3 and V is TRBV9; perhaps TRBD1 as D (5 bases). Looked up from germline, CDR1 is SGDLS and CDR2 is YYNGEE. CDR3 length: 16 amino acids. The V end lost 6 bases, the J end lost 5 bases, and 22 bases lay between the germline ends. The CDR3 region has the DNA TGTGCCAGCACCAAGAATCCGCTAGGGGCGAGAGATACGCAGTATTTT. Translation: CASTKNPLGARDTQYF.

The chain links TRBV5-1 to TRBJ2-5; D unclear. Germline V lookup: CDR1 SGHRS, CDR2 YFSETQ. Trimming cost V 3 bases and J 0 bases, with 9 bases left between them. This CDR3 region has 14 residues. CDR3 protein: CASSSAEYQETQYF. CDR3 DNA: TGCGCCAGCAGCTCCGCGGAGTACCAAGAGACCCAGTACTTC.

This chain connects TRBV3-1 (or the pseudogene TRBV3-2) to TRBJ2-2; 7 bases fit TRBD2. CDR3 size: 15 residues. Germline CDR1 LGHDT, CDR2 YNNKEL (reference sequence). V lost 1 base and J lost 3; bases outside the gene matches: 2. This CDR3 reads CASSQVRGDTGELFF. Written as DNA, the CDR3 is TGTGCCAGCAGCCAAGTACGGGGGGACACCGGGGAGCTGTTTTTT.

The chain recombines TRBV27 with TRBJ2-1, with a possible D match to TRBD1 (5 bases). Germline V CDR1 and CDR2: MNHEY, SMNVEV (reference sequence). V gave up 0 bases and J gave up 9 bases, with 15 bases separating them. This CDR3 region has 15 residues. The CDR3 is CASSLSASRRGEQFF. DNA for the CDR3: TGTGCCAGCAGTTTATCGGCGTCCCGTAGGGGTGAGCAGTTCTTC.

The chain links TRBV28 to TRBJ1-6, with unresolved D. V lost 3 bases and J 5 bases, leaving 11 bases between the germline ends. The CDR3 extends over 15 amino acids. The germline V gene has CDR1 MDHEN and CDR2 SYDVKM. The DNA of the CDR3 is TGTGCCAGCAGTTTGGTGCGGGGAGATAATTCACCCCTCCACTTT. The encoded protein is CASSLVRGDNSPLHF.

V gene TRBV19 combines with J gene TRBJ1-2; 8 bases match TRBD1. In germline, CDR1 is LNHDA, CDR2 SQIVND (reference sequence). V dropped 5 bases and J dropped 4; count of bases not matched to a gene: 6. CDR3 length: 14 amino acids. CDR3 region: CASSSWGTGYGYTF. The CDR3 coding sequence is TGTGCCAGTAGTTCCTGGGGGACAGGCTATGGCTACACCTTC.

The CDR3 loop reads CATSDLRGQPQHF. CDR3 in DNA: TGTGCCACCAGTGATTTGAGAGGGCAGCCCCAGCATTTT. The chain joins TRBV24-1 to TRBJ1-5; no clear D. The CDR3 is made up of 13 amino acids. Looked up from germline, CDR1 is KGHDR and CDR2 is SFDVKD. V was cut by 0 bases and J by 7 bases, with 6 bases left in between.

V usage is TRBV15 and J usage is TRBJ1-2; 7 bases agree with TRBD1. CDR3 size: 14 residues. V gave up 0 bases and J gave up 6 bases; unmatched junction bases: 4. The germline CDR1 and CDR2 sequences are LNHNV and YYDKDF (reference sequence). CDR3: CATSRDRGGDGYTF. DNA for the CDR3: TGTGCCACCAGCAGAGATCGAGGGGGCGATGGCTACACCTTC.

The CDR3 DNA follows: TGTGCCAGCAGTTTAGGTAGCCCAGGGGGGCAGTTCTTC. Its protein product is CASSLGSPGGQFF. J is TRBJ2-1 and V is TRBV12-3 or TRBV12-4, with TRBD1 identical over 7 bases. The V gene end was trimmed by 1 base and the J gene end by 12 bases; junction bases not matched to a gene: 6. The CDR3 has 13 residues.

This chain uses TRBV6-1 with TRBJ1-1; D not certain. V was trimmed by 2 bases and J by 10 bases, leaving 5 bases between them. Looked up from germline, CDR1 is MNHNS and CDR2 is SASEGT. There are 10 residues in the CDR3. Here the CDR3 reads CASSEKRAFF. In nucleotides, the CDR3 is TGTGCCAGCAGTGAAAAGAGAGCTTTCTTT.